This T cell receptor beta chain was sequenced for a study of yellow fever vaccine responses in identical twins. Findings and caveats of the study: Twins reportedly showed a vaccine T cell response that seemed partly convergent and partly personalized.

The V end lost 6 bases, the J end lost 7 bases, and 13 bases lay between the germline ends. Germline CDR1 reads MNHEY; CDR2 reads SVGEGT. This CDR3 spans 13 amino acids. TCRdb recomputed calls from the RT-PCR reads with MiXCR, one row per CDR3 protein. The data hold 17,000 or so distinct CDR3 sequences, with roughly 78% observed a single time. Worth noting for this clonotype: Its antigen is currently unknown.

The chain uses TRBV6-2 or TRBV6-3 and TRBJ2-1, with D uncertain. The source is a woman aged 18-30 years who received the yellow fever vaccine. Sequences were derived from T cells from blood (PBMCs), unsorted or a sorted subset (not recorded which), sampled before or after yellow fever vaccination (not recorded which). The CDR3 reads CASRQSSWNEQFF. CDR3 nucleotide sequence: TGTGCCAGCAGACAATCCAGCTGGAATGAGCAGTTCTTC.